This T cell receptor beta chain was recovered during a study of shared clonotypes between healthy human individuals. In the study overall: The plates for each donor numbered three CD4 naive, three CD4 memory, two CD8 naive and one CD8 memory.

Study-wide points: The study generally estimated greater richness for naive than memory subsets. Incomplete sequencing of sorted subsets was indicated by rarefaction despite large depth.

The CDR3 is 18 amino acids. The germline V gene encodes CDR1 MDHEN and CDR2 SYDVKM. Trimming at V came to 5 bases and at J to 0 bases, leaving 16 bases not matched to a gene. Per the original data handling: Because ImmunoSEQ provided only junction sequences with no quality scores, the filtering differed. Using immunoSEQ multiplex PCR, the repertoire was profiled, and TCRdb retains in-frame clones only, with some absent. Clone size and V and J calls were adopted from that table, with D and trimming inferred from the DNA. The data contain roughly 1 million clones, about 75% of them singletons. Details on this clone: Its antigen remains unknown.

The TCR originated in a man aged 18 to 29 in good health. Input material: memory CD4+ T cells sorted from blood. Subset of the sample: CD45RA-negative fraction. The V call is TRBV28, the J call TRBJ2-7; 7 bases line up with TRBD2. The CDR3 is CASSGGTWSGVSSYEQYF. Written as DNA, the CDR3 is TGTGCCAGCAGTGGGGGGACCTGGAGCGGGGTCAGCTCCTACGAGCAGTACTTC.